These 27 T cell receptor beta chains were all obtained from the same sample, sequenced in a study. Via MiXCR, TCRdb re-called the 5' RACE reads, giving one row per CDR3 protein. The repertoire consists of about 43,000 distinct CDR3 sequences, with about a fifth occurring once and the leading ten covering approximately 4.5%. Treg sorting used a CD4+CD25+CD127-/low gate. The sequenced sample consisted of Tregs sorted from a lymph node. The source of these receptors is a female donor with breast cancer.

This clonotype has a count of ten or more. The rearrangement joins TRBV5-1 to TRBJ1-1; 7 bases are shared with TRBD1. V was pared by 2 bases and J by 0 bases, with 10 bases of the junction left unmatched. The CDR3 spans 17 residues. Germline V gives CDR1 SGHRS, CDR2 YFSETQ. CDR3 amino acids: CASSLLWDSRMNTEAFF. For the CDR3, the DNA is TGCGCCAGCAGCTTATTATGGGACAGCAGGATGAACACTGAAGCTTTCTTT. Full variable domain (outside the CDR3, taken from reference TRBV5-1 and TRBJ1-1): KAGVTQTPRYLIKTRGQQVTLSCSPISGHRSVSWYQQTPGQGLQFLFEYFSETQRNKGNFPGRFSGRQFSNSRSEMNVSTLELGDSALYLCASSLLWDSRMNTEAFFGQGTRLTVV.

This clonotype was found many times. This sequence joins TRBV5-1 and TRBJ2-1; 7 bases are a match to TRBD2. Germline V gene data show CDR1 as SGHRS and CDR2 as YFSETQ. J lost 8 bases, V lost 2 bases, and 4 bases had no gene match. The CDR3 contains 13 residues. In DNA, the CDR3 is TGCGCCAGCAGCTTAGGCGGGAGTGATGAGCAGTTCTTC. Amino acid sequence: CASSLGGSDEQFF.

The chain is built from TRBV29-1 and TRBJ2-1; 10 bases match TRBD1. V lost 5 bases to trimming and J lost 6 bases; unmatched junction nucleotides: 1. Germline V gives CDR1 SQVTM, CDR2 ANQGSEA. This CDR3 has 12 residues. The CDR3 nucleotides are TGCAGCGTTTGGGACAGGGGCAATGAGCAGTTCTTC. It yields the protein CSVWDRGNEQFF.

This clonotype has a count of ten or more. CDR3 coding DNA: TGTGCCAGCAGCCCCGGACAGGAAGAGACCCAGTACTTC. Amino acids: CASSPGQEETQYF. This rearrangement joins TRBV3-1 to TRBJ2-5; 7 positions agree with TRBD1. V dropped 4 bases and J dropped 3; count of bases not matched to a gene: 2. Germline CDR1 LGHDT, CDR2 YNNKEL (reference sequence). The CDR3 consists of 13 residues.

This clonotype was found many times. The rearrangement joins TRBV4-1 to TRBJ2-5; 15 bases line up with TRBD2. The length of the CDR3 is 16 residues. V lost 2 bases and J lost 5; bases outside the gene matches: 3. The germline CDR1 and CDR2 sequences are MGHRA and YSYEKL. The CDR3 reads CASSQLGLAGGETQYF. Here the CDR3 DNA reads TGCGCCAGCAGCCAACTGGGACTAGCGGGAGGCGAGACCCAGTACTTC.

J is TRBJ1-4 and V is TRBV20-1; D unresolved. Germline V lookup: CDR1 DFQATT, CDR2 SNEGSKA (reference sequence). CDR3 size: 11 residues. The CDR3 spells CSRSDNEKLFF. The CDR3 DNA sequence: TGCAGCCGGAGTGATAATGAAAAACTGTTTTTT.

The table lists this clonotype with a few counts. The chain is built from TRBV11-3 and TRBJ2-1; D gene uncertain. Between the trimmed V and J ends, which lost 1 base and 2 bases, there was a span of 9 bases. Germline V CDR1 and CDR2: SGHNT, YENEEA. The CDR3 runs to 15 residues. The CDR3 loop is CASSLVPGTYNEQFF. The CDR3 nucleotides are TGTGCCAGCAGCTTAGTTCCGGGTACCTACAATGAGCAGTTCTTC.

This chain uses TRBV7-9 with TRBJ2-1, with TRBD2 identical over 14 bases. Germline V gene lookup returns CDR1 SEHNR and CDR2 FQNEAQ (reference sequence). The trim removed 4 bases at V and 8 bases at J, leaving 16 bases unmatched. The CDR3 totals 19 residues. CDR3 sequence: CASSSTGTSGSMLVDEQFF. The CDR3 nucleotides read TGTGCCAGCAGCTCAACCGGGACTAGCGGGAGTATGTTGGTGGATGAGCAGTTCTTC.

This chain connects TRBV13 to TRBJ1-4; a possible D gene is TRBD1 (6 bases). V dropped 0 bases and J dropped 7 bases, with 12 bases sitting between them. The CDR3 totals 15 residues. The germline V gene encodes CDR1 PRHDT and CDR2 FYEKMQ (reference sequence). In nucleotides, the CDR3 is TGTGCCAGCAGCTTAGGCAAAACAGGGAGTGAAAAACTGTTTTTT. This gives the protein CASSLGKTGSEKLFF.

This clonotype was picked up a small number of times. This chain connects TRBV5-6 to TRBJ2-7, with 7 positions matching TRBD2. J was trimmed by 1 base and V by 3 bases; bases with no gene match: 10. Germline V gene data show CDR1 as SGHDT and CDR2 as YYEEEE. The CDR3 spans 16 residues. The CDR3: CASSSSSGYPSYEQYF. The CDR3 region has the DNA TGTGCCAGCAGCTCCAGTAGCGGGTACCCGTCCTACGAGCAGTACTTC.

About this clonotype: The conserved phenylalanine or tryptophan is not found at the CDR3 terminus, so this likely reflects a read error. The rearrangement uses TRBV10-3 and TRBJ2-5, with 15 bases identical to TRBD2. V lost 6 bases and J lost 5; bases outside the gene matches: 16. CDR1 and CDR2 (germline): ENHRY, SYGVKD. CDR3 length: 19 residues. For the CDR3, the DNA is TGTGCCATCAGCCGAGGACAGGGGACTAGCGGGAGGCCACCTGAGACCCAGTACTTA. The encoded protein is CAISRGQGTSGRPPETQYL.

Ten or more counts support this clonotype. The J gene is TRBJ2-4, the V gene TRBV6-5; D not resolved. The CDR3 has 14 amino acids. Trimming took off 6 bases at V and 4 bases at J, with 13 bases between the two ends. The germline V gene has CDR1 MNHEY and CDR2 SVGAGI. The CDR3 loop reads CASSPTVVKNIQYF. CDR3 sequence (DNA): TGTGCCAGCAGCCCCACAGTGGTTAAAAACATTCAGTACTTC.

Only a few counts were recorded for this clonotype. CDR3 amino acids: CAYAVGGAITEAFF. CDR3 DNA: TGTGCCTATGCAGTGGGGGGCGCAATCACTGAAGCTTTCTTT. The V and J genes are TRBV6-6 and TRBJ1-1; perhaps TRBD1 as D (6 bases). Per germline, CDR1 MNHNY and CDR2 SVGAGI (reference sequence). V was shortened by 11 bases and J by 4 bases, with 20 bases between the two germline ends. The CDR3 is 14 amino acids.

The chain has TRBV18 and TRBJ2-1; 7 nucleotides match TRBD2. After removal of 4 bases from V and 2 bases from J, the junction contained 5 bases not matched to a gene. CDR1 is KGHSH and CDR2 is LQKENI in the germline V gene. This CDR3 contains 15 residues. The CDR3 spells CASSRERGPYNEQFF. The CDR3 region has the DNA TGTGCCAGCTCACGTGAGCGGGGCCCCTACAATGAGCAGTTCTTC.

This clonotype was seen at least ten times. The CDR3: CASSQERERGYEQYF. As DNA, the CDR3 is TGCGCCAGCAGCCAGGAGCGGGAGCGGGGATACGAGCAGTACTTC. The chain links TRBV4-1 to TRBJ2-7; 8 nucleotides line up with TRBD2. The germline CDR1 and CDR2 sequences are MGHRA and YSYEKL. This CDR3 is built from 15 residues. V dropped 3 bases and J dropped 4; count of bases not matched to a gene: 8.

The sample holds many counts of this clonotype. The CDR3 coding sequence is TGTGCCAGCAGCTTGGGACTGCAAGAGACCCAGTACTTC. It specifies CASSLGLQETQYF. V gene TRBV13 combines with J gene TRBJ2-5, with D possibly being TRBD2 (6 bases). CDR3 length equals 13 residues. V was shortened by 3 bases and J by 2 bases, with 7 bases between the two germline ends. CDR1 PRHDT and CDR2 FYEKMQ come from the germline V gene (reference sequence).

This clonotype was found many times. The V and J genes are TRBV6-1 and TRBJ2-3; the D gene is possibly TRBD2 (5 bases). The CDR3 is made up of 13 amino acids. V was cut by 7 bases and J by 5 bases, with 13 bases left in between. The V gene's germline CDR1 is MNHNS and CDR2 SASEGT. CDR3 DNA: TGTGCCAGCACTGACCCTCGGGGAGATACGCAGTATTTT. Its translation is CASTDPRGDTQYF.

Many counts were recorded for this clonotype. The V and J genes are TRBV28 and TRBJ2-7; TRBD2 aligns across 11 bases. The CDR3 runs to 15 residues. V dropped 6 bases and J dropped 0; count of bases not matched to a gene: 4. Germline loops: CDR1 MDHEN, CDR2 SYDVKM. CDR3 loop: CASRRLAGNSYEQYF. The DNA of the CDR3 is TGTGCCAGCAGAAGACTAGCGGGGAACTCCTACGAGCAGTACTTC.

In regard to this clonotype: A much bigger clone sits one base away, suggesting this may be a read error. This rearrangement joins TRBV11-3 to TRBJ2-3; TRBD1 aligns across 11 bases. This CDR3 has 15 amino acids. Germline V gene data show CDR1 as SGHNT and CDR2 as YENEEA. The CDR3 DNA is TGTGCCGGCAGCCCAGGGGACAGGGGGACAGATACGCAGTATTTT. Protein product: CAGSPGDRGTDTQYF.

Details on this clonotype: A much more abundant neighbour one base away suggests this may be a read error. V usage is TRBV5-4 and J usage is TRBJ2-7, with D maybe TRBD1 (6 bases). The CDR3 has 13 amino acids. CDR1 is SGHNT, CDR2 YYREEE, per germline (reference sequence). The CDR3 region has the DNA TGTGTCAGTCGACAGGACCTTTACTACGAGCAGTACTTC. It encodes CVSRQDLYYEQYF.

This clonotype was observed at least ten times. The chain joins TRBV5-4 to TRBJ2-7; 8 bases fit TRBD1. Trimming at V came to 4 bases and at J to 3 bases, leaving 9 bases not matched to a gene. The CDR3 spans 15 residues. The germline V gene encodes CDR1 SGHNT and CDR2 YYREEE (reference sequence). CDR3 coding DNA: TGTGCCAGCAGCGGTCTCGGGACAGGAGGCTACGAGCAGTACTTC. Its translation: CASSGLGTGGYEQYF.

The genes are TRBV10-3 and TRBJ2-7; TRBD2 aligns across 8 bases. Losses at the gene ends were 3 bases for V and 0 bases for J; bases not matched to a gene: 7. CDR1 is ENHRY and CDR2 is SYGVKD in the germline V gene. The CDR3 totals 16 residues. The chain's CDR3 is CAISEALAGSSYEQYF. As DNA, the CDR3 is TGTGCCATCAGTGAAGCTTTAGCGGGATCCTCCTACGAGCAGTACTTC.

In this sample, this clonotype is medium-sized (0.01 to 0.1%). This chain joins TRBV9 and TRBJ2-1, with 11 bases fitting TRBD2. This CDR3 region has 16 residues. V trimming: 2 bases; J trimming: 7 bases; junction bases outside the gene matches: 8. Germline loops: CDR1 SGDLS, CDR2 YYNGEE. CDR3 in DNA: TGTGCCAGCAGCGTGGCCCCGACTAGCGGGATGAATGAGCAGTTCTTC. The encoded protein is CASSVAPTSGMNEQFF. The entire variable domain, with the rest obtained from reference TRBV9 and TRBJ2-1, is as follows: DSGVTQTPKHLITATGQRVTLRCSPRSGDLSVYWYQQSLDQGLQFLIQYYNGEERAKGNILERFSAQQFPDLHSELNLSSLELGDSALYFCASSVAPTSGMNEQFFGPGTRLTVL.

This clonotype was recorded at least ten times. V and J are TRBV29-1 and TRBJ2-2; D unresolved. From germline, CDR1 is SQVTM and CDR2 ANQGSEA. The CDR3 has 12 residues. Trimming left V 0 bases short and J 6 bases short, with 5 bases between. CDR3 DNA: TGCAGCGTTGAAGATAGGGCCGGGGAGCTGTTTTTT. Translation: CSVEDRAGELFF.

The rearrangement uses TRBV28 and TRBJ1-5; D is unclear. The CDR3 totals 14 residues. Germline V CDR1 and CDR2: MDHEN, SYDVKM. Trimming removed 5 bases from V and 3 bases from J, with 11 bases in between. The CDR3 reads CASSEGNTNQPQHF. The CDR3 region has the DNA TGTGCCAGCAGTGAGGGAAATACCAATCAGCCCCAGCATTTT.

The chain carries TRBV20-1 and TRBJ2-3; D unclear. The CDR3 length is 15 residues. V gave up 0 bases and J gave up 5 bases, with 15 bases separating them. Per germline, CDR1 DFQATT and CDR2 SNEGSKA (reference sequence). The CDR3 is CSARERYGLGDTQYF. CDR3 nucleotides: TGCAGTGCTAGAGAGAGATACGGTCTGGGAGATACGCAGTATTTT.

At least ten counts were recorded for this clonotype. CDR3 protein: CASSRGTSGPESSYNEQFF. CDR3 DNA: TGTGCCAGCAGTAGAGGGACTAGCGGACCAGAGAGCTCCTACAATGAGCAGTTCTTC. This chain connects TRBV6-5 to TRBJ2-1, with 11 bases lining up with TRBD2. The CDR3 loop spans 19 amino acids. The germline V gene encodes CDR1 MNHEY and CDR2 SVGAGI. Trimming removed 5 bases from V and 0 bases from J; junction bases left unmatched: 12.